The subject of this entry is one T cell receptor (beta chain). Trimming took 4 bases from V and 0 from J; bases not matched to a gene: 6. The CDR3 loop spans 15 amino acids. Per the germline V gene, CDR1 is SGHTA and CDR2 is FQGNSA. TCRdb keeps only in-frame clones here, not all; method: immunoSEQ multiplex PCR. The profile shows fewer than 3 million clones, about 90% of them singletons. The data belong to a study of shared clonotypes between healthy human individuals. Study as a whole: The study enrolled a couple of women and three men aged 18 to 49. Plates per donor: three CD4 naive, three CD4 memory, two CD8 naive, one CD8 memory.

The study separated CD4+ cells into CD45RA+ naive and CD45RA-negative memory subsets. The receptor was isolated from a man between 18 and 35 years old in good health. Some clones in this sample may be carry-over from other donors' samples. The J gene is TRBJ2-7, the V gene TRBV7-2; 7 positions match TRBD2. Sequencing used naive CD4+ T cells from PBMCs. The subset denotes: CD45RA+ positively selected. Here the CDR3 DNA reads TGTGCCAGCAGCTGGGAGGGGACCATCTCCTACGAGCAGTACTTC. Translating gives CASSWEGTISYEQYF. Drawing the rest from reference TRBV7-2 and TRBJ2-7, the complete variable domain is GAGVSQSPSNKVTEKGKDVELRCDPISGHTALYWYRQSLGQGLEFLIYFQGNSAPDKSGLPSDRFSAERTGGSVSTLTIQRTQQEDSAVYLCASSWEGTISYEQYFGPGTRLTVT.